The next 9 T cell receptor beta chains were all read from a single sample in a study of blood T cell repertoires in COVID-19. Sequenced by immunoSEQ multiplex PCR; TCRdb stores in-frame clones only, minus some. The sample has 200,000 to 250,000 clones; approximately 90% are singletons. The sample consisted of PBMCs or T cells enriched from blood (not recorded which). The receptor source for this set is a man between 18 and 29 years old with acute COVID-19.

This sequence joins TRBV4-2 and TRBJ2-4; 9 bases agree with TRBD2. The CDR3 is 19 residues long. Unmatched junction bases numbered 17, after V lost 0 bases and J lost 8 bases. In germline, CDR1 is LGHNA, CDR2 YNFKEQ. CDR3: CASSQDVIAGVSTKDIQYF. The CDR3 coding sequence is TGTGCCAGCAGCCAAGATGTGATAGCGGGAGTTTCGACAAAAGACATTCAGTACTTC.

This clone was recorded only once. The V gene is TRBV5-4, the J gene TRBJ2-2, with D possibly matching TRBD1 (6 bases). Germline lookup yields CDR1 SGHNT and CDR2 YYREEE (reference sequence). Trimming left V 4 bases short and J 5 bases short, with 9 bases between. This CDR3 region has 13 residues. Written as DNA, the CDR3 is TGTGCCAGCAGCCCTGGGACAACCGGGGAGCTGTTTTTT. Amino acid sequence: CASSPGTTGELFF.

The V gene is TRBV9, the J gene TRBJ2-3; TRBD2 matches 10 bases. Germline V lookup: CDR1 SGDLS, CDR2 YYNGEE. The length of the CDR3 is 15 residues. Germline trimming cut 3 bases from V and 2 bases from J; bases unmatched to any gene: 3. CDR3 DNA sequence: TGTGCCAGCAGCGGGGGACTAGCGCACACAGATACGCAGTATTTT. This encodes CASSGGLAHTDTQYF.

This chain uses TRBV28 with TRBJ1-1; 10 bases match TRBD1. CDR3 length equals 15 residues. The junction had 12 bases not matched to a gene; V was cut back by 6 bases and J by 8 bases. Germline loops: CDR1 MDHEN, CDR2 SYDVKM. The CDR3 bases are TGTGCCAGCAGCGGCTTCTCGGGACAGGGGATAGAAGCTTTCTTT. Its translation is CASSGFSGQGIEAFF.

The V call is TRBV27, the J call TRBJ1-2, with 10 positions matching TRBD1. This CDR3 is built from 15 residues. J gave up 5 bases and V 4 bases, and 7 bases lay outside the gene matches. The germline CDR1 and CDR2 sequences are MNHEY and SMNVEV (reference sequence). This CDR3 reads CASSSWTGGIYGYTF. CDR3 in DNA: TGTGCCAGCAGTTCTTGGACAGGGGGGATTTATGGCTACACCTTC.

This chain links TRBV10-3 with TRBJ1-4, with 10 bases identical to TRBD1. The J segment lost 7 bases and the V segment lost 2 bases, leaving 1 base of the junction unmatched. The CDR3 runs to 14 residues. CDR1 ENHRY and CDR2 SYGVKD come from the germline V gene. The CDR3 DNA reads TGTGCCATCAGTGAGAGGACAGGGGGTGAAAAACTGTTTTTT. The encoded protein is CAISERTGGEKLFF.

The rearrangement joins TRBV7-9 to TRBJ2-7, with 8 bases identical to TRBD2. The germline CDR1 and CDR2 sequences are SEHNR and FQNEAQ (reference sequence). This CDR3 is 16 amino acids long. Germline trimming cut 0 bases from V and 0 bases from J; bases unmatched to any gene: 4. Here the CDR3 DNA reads TGTGCCAGCAGCTTAGCTTCGGGGGGGAGCTCCTACGAGCAGTACTTC. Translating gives CASSLASGGSSYEQYF. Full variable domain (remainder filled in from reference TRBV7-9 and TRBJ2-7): DTGVSQNPRHKITKRGQNVTFRCDPISEHNRLYWYRQTLGQGPEFLTYFQNEAQLEKSRLLSDRFSAERPKGSFSTLEIQRTEQGDSAMYLCASSLASGGSSYEQYFGPGTRLTVT.

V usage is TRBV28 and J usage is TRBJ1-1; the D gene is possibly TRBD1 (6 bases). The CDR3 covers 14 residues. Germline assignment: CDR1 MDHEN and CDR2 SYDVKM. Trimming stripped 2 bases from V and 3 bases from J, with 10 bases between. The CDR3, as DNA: TGTGCCAGCAGTTTAGACCAGGGGTACACTGAAGCTTTCTTT. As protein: CASSLDQGYTEAFF.

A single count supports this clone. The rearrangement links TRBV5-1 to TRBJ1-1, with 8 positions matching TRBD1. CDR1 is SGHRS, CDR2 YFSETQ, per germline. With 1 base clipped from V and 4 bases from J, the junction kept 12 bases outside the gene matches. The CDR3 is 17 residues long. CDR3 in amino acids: CASSLYPQGAEFTEAFF. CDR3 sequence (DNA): TGCGCCAGCAGCTTGTACCCCCAGGGGGCTGAGTTCACTGAAGCTTTCTTT.